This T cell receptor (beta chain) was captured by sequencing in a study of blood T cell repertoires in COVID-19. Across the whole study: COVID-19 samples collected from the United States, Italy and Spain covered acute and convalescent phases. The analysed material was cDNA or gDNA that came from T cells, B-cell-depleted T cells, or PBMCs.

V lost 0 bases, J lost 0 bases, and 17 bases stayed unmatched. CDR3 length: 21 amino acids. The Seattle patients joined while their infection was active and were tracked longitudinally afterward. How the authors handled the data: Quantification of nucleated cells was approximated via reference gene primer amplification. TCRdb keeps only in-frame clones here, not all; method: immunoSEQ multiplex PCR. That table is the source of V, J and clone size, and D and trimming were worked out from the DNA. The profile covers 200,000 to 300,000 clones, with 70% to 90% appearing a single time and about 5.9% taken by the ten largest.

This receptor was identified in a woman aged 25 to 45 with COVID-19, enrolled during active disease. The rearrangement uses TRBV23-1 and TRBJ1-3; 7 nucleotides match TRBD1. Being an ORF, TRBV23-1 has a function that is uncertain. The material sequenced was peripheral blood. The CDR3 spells CASSQSGRGLGVSLSGNTIYF. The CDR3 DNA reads TGCGCCAGCAGTCAATCGGGAAGGGGGCTGGGAGTATCCCTCTCTGGAAACACCATATATTTT.